This TCR beta chain was retrieved from a study of human T cells and chemical hapten exposure. Turning to the study itself: Per-sample TCR yield variability stemmed mainly from small pooled library volume differences. Findings and limits, study-wide: Once DPC sensitization occurred, TCRs above 1 in 1000 frequency showed no change.

Time point given: patch test 1, 2 weeks after DPC sensitization. The treatment here: therapeutic diphenylcyclopropenone sensitization with weekly scalp DPC. Concerning this clonotype: The antigen is unknown.

Original data processing: Sample TCR counts, which ranged from roughly 20,000 to 750,000, had a median of roughly 92,000. From the RACE reads, TCRdb called clonotypes with MiXCR, one entry per CDR3 protein. TCRdb's processing, not the authors' own work, is the source of the V and J calls. The sample lists 300,000 to 400,000 distinct CDR3 sequences, around 7% occurring once. Germline values: CDR1 LGHNA, CDR2 YSLEER. CDR3 length: 16 residues. V lost 1 base to trimming and J lost 4 bases, with 15 bases between them. The chain uses TRBV4-3 and TRBJ2-3; the D gene is possibly TRBD2 (7 bases). Sequencing was performed on whole blood, taken in connection with sensitization to the hapten diphenylcyclopropenone (DPC). The source is a woman in her late teens or twenties with alopecia areata. Some clones in this sample may be carry-over from other donors' samples. The CDR3: CASSQGGGGPADTQYF. CDR3 nucleotides: TGCGCCAGCAGCCAAGGTGGGGGGGGCCCCGCAGATACGCAGTATTTT.